These T cell receptor beta chains were read from a single sample in a study of T-cell reconstitution after alpha-beta-depleted transplantation in children. TCRdb re-called the PCR reads through MiXCR, storing one row per CDR3 protein. Of about 1,000,000 distinct CDR3 sequences listed, roughly 29% are singletons. Specimen: PBMCs, mostly from graft donor cells, collected 360 days after TCRalphabeta/CD19-depleted stem cell transplant. The receptor set was obtained from a boy under two years old who had a stem cell transplant for SCID, so the T cells may come from the graft donor. Each CDR3 is given with its conserved first and last residue. D genes are given only for firm matches. The size entry is marked missing in some rows and otherwise reads once, few, many or a size class.

>TRBV5-1|-|-|TRBJ2-2
TGCGCCAGCAGCTTGACAGCAGGGACCGGGGAGCTGTTTTTT
CASSLTAGTGELFF
>TRBV7-7|many|-|TRBJ2-1
TGTGCCAGCAGCTTATCTCCTGGCTCCTACAATGAGCAGTTCTTC
CASSLSPGSYNEQFF
>TRBV20-1|once|-|TRBJ2-1
TGCAGTGCTTCCCGCCTCCGGACTCCGCGGGGGTTCTTC
CSASRLRTPRGFF
>TRBV5-1|few|TRBD1|TRBJ2-3
TGCGCCAGCAGCCCCCGGACAGGGGTACTCACAGATACGCAGTATTTT
CASSPRTGVLTDTQYF
>TRBV20-1|-|-|TRBJ1-5
TGCAGTGCAGCGGTCGGCACGAGGAGGGTGGATGGCAATCAGCCCCAGCATTTT
CSAAVGTRRVDGNQPQHF
>TRBV5-1|-|TRBD2|TRBJ2-3
TGCGCCAGCAGCCAGCAGCCTAGCGGATCAACTAGCACAGATACGCAGTATTTT
CASSQQPSGSTSTDTQYF
>TRBV14|-|-|TRBJ1-4
TGTGCCAGCAGCCAAGGCAGGGGAACTGAAAAACTGTTTTTT
CASSQGRGTEKLFF
>TRBV6-5|few|-|TRBJ1-1
TGTGCCAGCAGTTACAGGCCCTCTGGTGTCACTGAAGCTTTCTTT
CASSYRPSGVTEAFF
>TRBV7-7|-|-|TRBJ2-2
TGTGCCAGCAGCCCACGAGGAGCGTCCGACACCGGGGAGCTGTTTTTT
CASSPRGASDTGELFF
>TRBV3-1|few|TRBD2|TRBJ2-1
TGTGCCAGCAGCCAAGATGGGCCTAGCGGGGGGTACCCCCTGAGGAATGAGCAGTTCTTC
CASSQDGPSGGYPLRNEQFF
>TRBV15|-|-|TRBJ2-3
TGTGCCACCAGCAGAGATACCAGCCCTCGGACTACGCAGTATTTT
CATSRDTSPRTTQYF
>TRBV12-3/TRBV12-4|few|TRBD1|TRBJ2-1
TGTGCCAGCAGTTTAAGGGGACAGGCACCCGCTTATGAGCAGTTCTTC
CASSLRGQAPAYEQFF
>TRBV5-1|many|-|TRBJ2-5
TGCGCCAGCAGCTTAAGTGGTTTGGGGGAGACCCAGTACTTC
CASSLSGLGETQYF
>TRBV20-1|few|TRBD1|TRBJ2-1
TGCAGTGCTGGCCCCGGGACAGGGATAAGAAATGAGCAGTTCTTC
CSAGPGTGIRNEQFF
>TRBV7-9|-|TRBD1|TRBJ2-1
TGTGCCAGCAGCCCCCGCGGGACAGGGGTCTACAATGAGCAGTTCTTC
CASSPRGTGVYNEQFF
>TRBV5-1|few|-|TRBJ2-3
TGCGCCAGCAGCTTGGTCTTATTTTCTACAGATACGCAGTATTTT
CASSLVLFSTDTQYF
>TRBV20-1|-|-|TRBJ1-1
TGCAGTGCTAGTGCAGGGGAGGAAGCTTTCTTT
CSASAGEEAFF
>TRBV9|few|-|TRBJ2-1
TGTGCCAGCAGCGTGGACCACAGGGAATTCAATGAGCAGTTCTTC
CASSVDHREFNEQFF
>TRBV7-6|-|-|TRBJ2-1
TGTGCCAGCAGCTTTGGGGGAGCTCCCAGCTACAATGAGCAGTTCTTC
CASSFGGAPSYNEQFF
>TRBV5-6|-|TRBD2|TRBJ2-3
TGTGCCAGCAGCTTGGAGGGGGCGGGACTAGCGCCACTGAACACAGATACGCAGTATTTT
CASSLEGAGLAPLNTDTQYF
>TRBV6-5|-|TRBD1|TRBJ2-7
TGTGCCAGCAGTTACTCCGGACAGGGTAGCGAGCAGTACTTC
CASSYSGQGSEQYF
>TRBV20-1|few|-|TRBJ2-7
TGCAGTGCGGTCGGGGATCACGAGCAGTACTTC
CSAVGDHEQYF
>TRBV3-1|-|TRBD2|TRBJ2-7
TGTGCCAGCAGCCAATGGCCGTTGGAGCGGGGGCCCTACGAGCAGTACTTC
CASSQWPLERGPYEQYF
>TRBV7-3|few|-|TRBJ2-4
TGTGCCAGCAGCTTAACGTGGGTCCCGGCGACTGGCAAAAACATTCAGTACTTC
CASSLTWVPATGKNIQYF
>TRBV12-3/TRBV12-4|many|TRBD1|TRBJ2-5
TGTGCCAGCAGCCTAGGCGTGGCAGGGGGCCAAGAGACCCAGTACTTC
CASSLGVAGGQETQYF
>TRBV5-1|-|TRBD2|TRBJ2-3
TGCGCCAGCAGCCTCTCCACTAGCGGGGGCACAGATACGCAGTATTTT
CASSLSTSGGTDTQYF
>TRBV7-9|-|-|TRBJ2-5
TGTGCCAGCAGCCCAGACAGCTATAAAGAGACCCAGTACTTC
CASSPDSYKETQYF
>TRBV4-2|few|-|TRBJ2-1
TGTGCCAGCAGCCAGCCTATTGGGGTTTTAACAGGGGCGGGAGAGCAGTTCTTC
CASSQPIGVLTGAGEQFF
>TRBV7-3|-|-|TRBJ2-7
TGTGCCAGCAGCATCCGGGACGGGTCCTACGAGCAGTACTTC
CASSIRDGSYEQYF
>TRBV12-3/TRBV12-4|-|-|TRBJ2-5
TGTGCCAGCAGCGCCTACTTCCAAGAGACCCAGTACTTC
CASSAYFQETQYF
>TRBV24-1|-|TRBD1|TRBJ2-3
TGTGCCACCAGGCGATCGGAAGACAGGGGAACTCGAGATACGCAGTATTTT
CATRRSEDRGTRDTQYF
>TRBV7-6|-|TRBD1|TRBJ2-1
TGTGCCAGCAGCTCCACCGGGACAGGATCCAATGAGCAGTTCTTC
CASSSTGTGSNEQFF
>TRBV6-1|-|-|TRBJ2-3
TGTGCCAGCAGTGAAATGGGGGGCCCAGATACGCAGTATTTT
CASSEMGGPDTQYF
>TRBV5-6|many|TRBD1|TRBJ2-7
TGTGCCAGCAGCTTGGCAACAGGGGACGAGCAGTACTTC
CASSLATGDEQYF
>TRBV7-9|-|-|TRBJ1-2
TGTGCCAGCAGCCCAGCTGGTACGGCAAACTATGGCTACACCTTC
CASSPAGTANYGYTF
>TRBV6-1|-|-|TRBJ2-7
TGTGCCCTCACCCTGGGGCGGGGGCCCTACGAGCAGTACTTC
CALTLGRGPYEQYF
>TRBV5-1|few|TRBD1|TRBJ1-4
TGCGCCAGCAGCTTGGAGTCCCAGGGGGCGAAACTGTTTTTT
CASSLESQGAKLFF
>TRBV7-2|-|-|TRBJ2-5
TGTGCCAGCAGCTTAGCGAGGAGCTCCTGGAGGCAAGAGACCCAGTACTTC
CASSLARSSWRQETQYF
>TRBV7-8|-|-|TRBJ2-5
TGTGCCAGCAGCTTCCGTGATAGGAAGCGGTACCAAGAGACCCAGTACTTC
CASSFRDRKRYQETQYF
>TRBV7-9|-|-|TRBJ2-1
TGTGCCAGCAGCCCCGGGGACCCAAGCACCGACAATGAGCAGTTCTTC
CASSPGDPSTDNEQFF
>TRBV12-3/TRBV12-4|-|-|TRBJ1-4
TGTGCCAGCAGCCCCTACATGGCAACTAATGAAAAACTGTTTTTT
CASSPYMATNEKLFF
>TRBV28|few|-|TRBJ2-5
TGTGCCAGCAGTCGCCGTTATGGGGAAGAGACCCAGTACTTC
CASSRRYGEETQYF
>TRBV29-1|few|-|TRBJ2-6
TGCAGCGTTGATTCGCCCGGGACCGGGGCCAACGTCCTGACTTTC
CSVDSPGTGANVLTF
>TRBV19|-|TRBD1|TRBJ2-7
TGTGCCAGTAGTATCGGGTCGGGGACAGGGGTGTACGAGCAGTACTTC
CASSIGSGTGVYEQYF
>TRBV3-1|few|TRBD1|TRBJ2-2
TGTGCCAGCAGCCAATTCGGTCAGGGGGTCACCGGGGAGCTGTTTTTT
CASSQFGQGVTGELFF
>TRBV29-1|-|-|TRBJ1-2
TGCAGCGTTACCCAAGGGGGTGGCTATGGCTACACCTTC
CSVTQGGGYGYTF
>TRBV20-1|few|TRBD1|TRBJ2-7
TGCAGTGCCCGTTCCGGGACAGGGGCCTACGAGCAGTACTTC
CSARSGTGAYEQYF
>TRBV20-1|-|-|TRBJ2-2
TGCAGTGCAGACCCACTCAAGATCGGGGAGCTGTTTTTT
CSADPLKIGELFF
>TRBV9|-|-|TRBJ2-7
TGTGCCAGCAGCGTAAACCCAGGGCAGGTGGGCTACGAGCAGTACTTC
CASSVNPGQVGYEQYF
>TRBV5-1|-|-|TRBJ1-6
TGCGCCAGCAGCTTCTCCCCGGATAATTCACCCCTCCACTTT
CASSFSPDNSPLHF
>TRBV10-3|few|-|TRBJ1-4
TGTGCCATCAGTGACTCCTCTCGGTGGGGTAATGAAAAACTGTTTTTT
CAISDSSRWGNEKLFF
>TRBV9|-|TRBD1|TRBJ1-6
TGTGCCAGCAGCGTAGACAGGGGGTCTTCACCCCTCCACTTT
CASSVDRGSSPLHF
>TRBV20-1|few|-|TRBJ2-3
TGCGGTCAGGTTCCAGGGGACGGCACAGATACGCAGTATTTT
CGQVPGDGTDTQYF
>TRBV5-1|few|-|TRBJ2-3
TGCGCCAGCAGCTTGAGGAGGGGCGCAGATACGCAGTATTTT
CASSLRRGADTQYF
>TRBV3-1|few|-|TRBJ2-7
TGTGCCAGCAGCCAAGGGGTAGATCCCTACGAGCAGTACTTC
CASSQGVDPYEQYF
>TRBV10-3|-|TRBD1|TRBJ1-2
TGTGCCATCAGTGAGATTGTGGAGGCGGACAGGAGCTATGGCTACACCTTC
CAISEIVEADRSYGYTF
>TRBV12-3/TRBV12-4|many|-|TRBJ2-3
TGTGCCAGCAGGCGCACAGATACGCAGTATTTT
CASRRTDTQYF
>TRBV6-2/TRBV6-3|few|TRBD2|TRBJ2-7
TGTGCCAGCAGTTACCCTTTTCTAGCGGGGGCACCATCCTACGAGCAGTACTTC
CASSYPFLAGAPSYEQYF
>TRBV5-5|few|-|TRBJ2-6
TGTGCCAGCAGCTTGGTTGCAGGCCCTGGGGCCAACGTCCTGACTTTC
CASSLVAGPGANVLTF
>TRBV4-2|few|-|TRBJ1-2
TGTGCCAGCAGCCAAGCGGGGACCGGCAGGGTAGGCTACACCTTC
CASSQAGTGRVGYTF